This passage covers 25 T cell receptor beta chains from one sample sequenced in a study of CD8 T cells in ankylosing spondylitis. TCRdb passed the 5' RACE reads through MiXCR, listing each CDR3 protein once. This sample has around 340,000 distinct CDR3 sequences, with 20% found just once. The sequenced sample was blood, either unsorted or a sorted T cell fraction (not recorded which). Source of these receptors: a male donor with ankylosing spondylitis or in good health (not recorded which).

This rearrangement joins TRBV28 to TRBJ2-4; TRBD1 agrees at 8 bases. The CDR3 extends over 14 amino acids. Germline CDR1 and CDR2: MDHEN and SYDVKM. V dropped 4 bases and J dropped 4; count of bases not matched to a gene: 3. CDR3 bases: TGTGCCAGCAGTTCCGGACAGGGAAAAAACATTCAGTACTTC. It translates to CASSSGQGKNIQYF.

The chain recombines TRBV3-1 with TRBJ2-3; TRBD1 matches 8 bases. This CDR3 contains 15 residues. The germline gives CDR1 LGHDT, CDR2 YNNKEL (reference sequence). The V gene end was trimmed by 1 base and the J gene end by 5 bases; junction bases not matched to a gene: 5. DNA for the CDR3: TGTGCCAGCAGCCAAGTACAGGGGGACATAGATACGCAGTATTTT. Its protein product is CASSQVQGDIDTQYF.

The rearrangement uses TRBV6-5 and TRBJ2-2; D perhaps matches TRBD2 (5 bases). This CDR3 has 16 residues. Germline V gene lookup returns CDR1 MNHEY and CDR2 SVGAGI. V lost 0 bases and J lost 4, with 12 bases in between. The CDR3 protein is CASSYSIARVTGELFF. CDR3 coding DNA: TGTGCCAGCAGTTACTCGATTGCGAGGGTCACCGGGGAGCTGTTTTTT.

The rearrangement links TRBV7-9 to TRBJ2-1; 12 bases are shared with TRBD2. CDR1 is SEHNR, CDR2 FQNEAQ, per germline (reference sequence). V shed 1 base and J 2 bases; nucleotides not matched to a gene: 3. The CDR3 has 17 residues. This chain's CDR3 is CASSLEGLAGTYNEQFF. The CDR3 DNA is TGTGCCAGCAGCTTAGAAGGACTAGCGGGGACCTACAATGAGCAGTTCTTC. The entire variable domain, with the rest obtained from reference TRBV7-9 and TRBJ2-1, is as follows: DTGVSQNPRHKITKRGQNVTFRCDPISEHNRLYWYRQTLGQGPEFLTYFQNEAQLEKSRLLSDRFSAERPKGSFSTLEIQRTEQGDSAMYLCASSLEGLAGTYNEQFFGPGTRLTVL.

The genes are TRBV20-1 and TRBJ2-7; D possibly corresponds to TRBD1 (6 bases). V lost 5 bases, J lost 2 bases, and 10 bases lay in between. CDR3 length equals 12 residues. Germline CDR1 DFQATT, CDR2 SNEGSKA (reference sequence). The CDR3 spells CSARDIAYEQYF. CDR3 DNA: TGCAGTGCTCGGGACATTGCCTACGAGCAGTACTTC.

This clonotype showed up just a few times. The chain joins TRBV4-2 to TRBJ2-1; D is possibly TRBD1 or TRBD2 (11 bases each). The V end was cut by 4 bases, the J end by 0 bases, with 31 bases between. CDR1 is LGHNA, CDR2 YNFKEQ, per germline. This CDR3 is built from 22 residues. The CDR3 sequence: CASSPGQGASGGPDSSYNEQFF. CDR3 coding DNA: TGTGCCAGCAGCCCTGGACAGGGGGCTAGCGGGGGGCCCGATAGCTCCTACAATGAGCAGTTCTTC.

V and J are TRBV29-1 and TRBJ2-7; TRBD1 is a possible D gene (5 bases). Germline V CDR1 and CDR2: SQVTM, ANQGSEA. This CDR3 region has 12 residues. The V end was cut by 6 bases, the J end by 5 bases, with 14 bases between. The CDR3 loop is CSVVTQADEQYF. For the CDR3, the DNA is TGCAGCGTGGTGACACAGGCCGACGAGCAGTACTTC.

CDR3 loop: CASSLQVGRVDEQFF. CDR3 coding DNA: TGTGCCAGCAGCTTACAAGTTGGGCGGGTGGATGAGCAGTTCTTC. This chain joins TRBV7-9 and TRBJ2-1; D is possibly TRBD2 (5 bases). Per germline, CDR1 SEHNR and CDR2 FQNEAQ (reference sequence). V dropped 2 bases and J dropped 8 bases, with 16 bases sitting between them. The CDR3 length is 15 residues.

This clonotype was observed a handful of times. The chain has TRBV6-2 or TRBV6-3 and TRBJ2-7; D remains unclear. This CDR3 is 14 amino acids long. Germline V gene lookup returns CDR1 MNHEY and CDR2 SVGEGT. V lost 4 bases, J lost 4 bases, and 14 bases lay in between. This CDR3 is CASSSSLWGYEQYF. In DNA form, the CDR3 reads TGTGCCAGCAGTTCGAGCCTCTGGGGATACGAGCAGTACTTC.

This clonotype has a handful of counts. The rearrangement uses TRBV18 and TRBJ2-7; 8 bases are a match to TRBD1. With 2 bases clipped from V and 2 bases from J, the junction kept 8 bases outside the gene matches. From germline, CDR1 is KGHSH and CDR2 LQKENI. The CDR3 runs 16 residues. The CDR3 coding sequence is TGTGCCAGCTCACCAGACAGGGGTGACTCTACCTACGAGCAGTACTTC. Its translation is CASSPDRGDSTYEQYF.

This clonotype was seen only a few times. The chain has TRBV10-3 and TRBJ2-7; 9 nucleotides align to TRBD1. Losses at the gene ends were 6 bases for V and 0 bases for J; bases not matched to a gene: 15. Germline V CDR1 and CDR2: ENHRY, SYGVKD. This CDR3 is built from 18 residues. The CDR3 DNA follows: TGTGCCATCAGGGGGACAGGGCCGCTCCCCTCACTCTCCTACGAGCAGTACTTC. Translating gives CAIRGTGPLPSLSYEQYF.

This clonotype was observed a few times. This sequence joins TRBV28 and TRBJ2-5, with 7 bases matching TRBD1. CDR3 size: 15 residues. Germline CDR1 and CDR2: MDHEN and SYDVKM. Trimming removed 5 bases from V and 2 bases from J; junction bases left unmatched: 8. Written as DNA, the CDR3 is TGTGCCAGCAGTAGTAACAGGGGACCTCAAGAGACCCAGTACTTC. Its translation is CASSSNRGPQETQYF.

This chain connects TRBV9 to TRBJ2-1, with D perhaps TRBD2 (6 bases). The CDR3 has 13 amino acids. The V gene's germline CDR1 is SGDLS and CDR2 YYNGEE. V lost 4 bases to trimming and J lost 7 bases, with 12 bases between them. The CDR3 region is CASSPEEGNEQFF. CDR3 DNA sequence: TGTGCCAGCAGCCCAGAGGAGGGAAATGAGCAGTTCTTC.

This clonotype was detected only a few times. The chain links TRBV7-6 to TRBJ1-1; D is possibly TRBD1 (6 bases). The CDR3 loop spans 12 amino acids. The germline V gene has CDR1 SGHVS and CDR2 FNYEAQ. The germline V and J ends were trimmed by 6 bases and 7 bases, with 12 bases remaining between them. The chain's CDR3 is CASSFGGGEAFF. The CDR3, as DNA: TGTGCCAGCAGTTTCGGGGGCGGTGAAGCTTTCTTT.

The rearrangement joins TRBV12-3 or TRBV12-4 to TRBJ2-2; tentatively, D is TRBD2 (6 bases). Trimming pared 11 bases from V and 0 bases from J, leaving 10 bases between. CDR3 length: 13 residues. This chain's CDR3 is CAGEAPNTGELFF. CDR3 nucleotides: TGTGCCGGGGAGGCACCGAACACCGGGGAGCTGTTTTTT.

The table lists this clonotype with a few counts. V usage is TRBV6-5 and J usage is TRBJ2-2; a possible D gene is TRBD2 (5 bases). The CDR3 spans 16 residues. V dropped 0 bases and J dropped 5 bases, with 13 bases sitting between them. Germline CDR1 and CDR2: MNHEY and SVGAGI. CDR3 nucleotides: TGTGCCAGCAGTTACTCGATCGGAGGCGCAACCGGGGAGCTGTTTTTT. Translation: CASSYSIGGATGELFF.

The V gene is TRBV27, the J gene TRBJ1-5, with D unresolved. CDR1 and CDR2 from the germline V gene are MNHEY and SMNVEV (reference sequence). The CDR3 contains 11 residues. V dropped 8 bases and J dropped 6 bases, with 8 bases sitting between them. Written as DNA, the CDR3 is TGTGCCAGCGGAACCTTTCAGCCCCAGCATTTT. It yields the protein CASGTFQPQHF.

A few counts support this clonotype. The V and J genes are TRBV28 and TRBJ2-5, with 7 bases that match TRBD2. Trimming removed 5 bases from V and 3 bases from J; junction bases left unmatched: 6. Germline lookup yields CDR1 MDHEN and CDR2 SYDVKM. CDR3 size: 14 residues. The chain's CDR3 is CASSPWGGEETQYF. The CDR3 DNA reads TGTGCCAGCAGTCCATGGGGAGGGGAAGAGACCCAGTACTTC. Looking up the rest from reference TRBV28 and TRBJ2-5 gives the full variable domain: DVKVTQSSRYLVKRTGEKVFLECVQDMDHENMFWYRQDPGLGLRLIYFSYDVKMKEKGDIPEGYSVSREKKERFSLILESASTNQTSMYLCASSPWGGEETQYFGPGTRLLVL.

The J gene is TRBJ2-1, the V gene TRBV27; D possibly uses TRBD1 or TRBD2 (5 bases each). CDR1 MNHEY and CDR2 SMNVEV come from the germline V gene (reference sequence). This CDR3 comprises 16 residues. V lost 6 bases and J lost 0, with 15 bases in between. The CDR3: CASSLNPGRSYNEQFF. In DNA, the CDR3 is TGTGCCAGCAGCTTAAATCCGGGACGCTCCTACAATGAGCAGTTCTTC.

The V call is TRBV29-1, the J call TRBJ2-1; D gene uncertain. Germline CDR1 and CDR2: SQVTM and ANQGSEA. The CDR3 loop spans 10 amino acids. Trimming removed 7 bases from V and 9 bases from J, with 10 bases in between. The CDR3 is CSGQSSEQFF. CDR3 DNA: TGCAGCGGGCAATCGAGTGAGCAGTTCTTC.

The gene calls are TRBV10-1 and TRBJ2-1; 8 bases match TRBD1. Germline CDR1 WNHNN, CDR2 SYGVQD (reference sequence). V trimming: 2 bases; J trimming: 4 bases; junction bases outside the gene matches: 10. The CDR3 consists of 17 residues. CDR3 protein: CASSENPGGVGYNEQFF. CDR3 nucleotides: TGCGCCAGCAGTGAGAACCCAGGGGGCGTGGGGTACAATGAGCAGTTCTTC.

This clonotype appeared many times. The genes are TRBV3-1 and TRBJ2-1; D might be TRBD2 (5 bases). The ends were cut back, 4 bases at V and 6 bases at J, with 7 bases in the middle. The CDR3 runs 12 residues. The germline CDR1 and CDR2 sequences are LGHDT and YNNKEL (reference sequence). In DNA, the CDR3 is TGTGCCAGCAGCCCTACTAGCAATGAGCAGTTCTTC. Translated, it gives CASSPTSNEQFF.

The table lists this clonotype with a few counts. This rearrangement joins TRBV6-1 to TRBJ2-7, with a tentative D call TRBD1 (5 bases). Germline V gene lookup returns CDR1 MNHNS and CDR2 SASEGT. The CDR3 totals 16 residues. V was pared by 5 bases and J by 6 bases, with 23 bases between. This CDR3 reads CASSRTLGQGGFEQYF. The CDR3 nucleotides read TGTGCCAGCAGTCGAACCTTAGGGCAGGGTGGGTTCGAGCAGTACTTC.

The CDR3 spells CASVGGSTPSSYNEQFF. CDR3 in DNA: TGCGCCAGTGTCGGGGGTTCTACTCCGAGCTCCTACAATGAGCAGTTCTTC. The chain has TRBV10-2 and TRBJ2-1, with D perhaps TRBD2 (6 bases). In germline, CDR1 is WSHSY, CDR2 SAAADI. CDR3 length equals 17 residues. Trimming stripped 9 bases from V and 0 bases from J, with 21 bases between.

This clonotype has only a few counts. The chain employs TRBV5-1 and TRBJ2-7; TRBD2 matches 8 bases. This CDR3 is 17 amino acids long. The V gene end was trimmed by 0 bases and the J gene end by 0 bases; junction bases not matched to a gene: 8. Germline V gene sequence: CDR1 SGHRS, CDR2 YFSETQ. The CDR3 sequence is CASSLGPGGPYSYEQYF. Here the CDR3 DNA reads TGCGCCAGCAGCTTGGGTCCGGGGGGGCCTTACTCCTACGAGCAGTACTTC.